Presented here are 5 T cell receptor beta chains from one specimen sequenced in a study of graft-versus-host responses after intestinal transplantation (dated by TCRdb to the early 2020s). To prepare the library, the immunoSEQ multiplex PCR assay was applied. The table comes from immuneACCESS by way of TCRdb, which keeps in-frame sequences with V and J called. Part of the clones is missing from these tables; in studies checked, under half for an unresolved V gene and the rest for unknown reasons. The sample includes about 30,000 clones, with 90% to 95% observed a single time. Roughly 0.72% of the sample is in the top ten clones. The sequences come from PBMCs, collected about ten weeks after intestinal transplant. Source of these receptors: a human patient who received an intestinal transplant, so some T cells may come from the graft donor.

This clone occurred a few times. V usage is TRBV7-3 and J usage is TRBJ1-1; unclear D gene. The V and J ends lost 5 bases and 3 bases respectively, with 10 bases between them. The CDR3 covers 13 residues. CDR1 SGHTA and CDR2 FQGTGA come from the germline V gene. For the CDR3, the DNA is TGTGCCAGCAGCCTCCTTTTCTACACTGAAGCTTTCTTT. Translation: CASSLLFYTEAFF. Full variable domain (rest looked up from reference TRBV7-3 and TRBJ1-1): GAGVSQTPSNKVTEKGKYVELRCDPISGHTALYWYRQSLGQGPEFLIYFQGTGAADDSGLPNDRFFAVRPEGSVSTLKIQRTERGDSAVYLCASSLLFYTEAFFGQGTRLTVV.

The rearrangement links TRBV6-1 to TRBJ2-5; possible D gene TRBD2, 7 bases. Per the germline V gene, CDR1 is MNHNS and CDR2 is SASEGT. This CDR3 contains 19 residues. V was clipped by 2 bases and J by 0 bases, with 22 bases between them. The CDR3 DNA follows: TGTGCCAGCAGTGAACGGGGGGCGCAGGTTCTCGGCTACCAAGAGACCCAGTACTTC. It specifies CASSERGAQVLGYQETQYF.

This sequence joins TRBV7-6 and TRBJ2-1; 11 positions agree with TRBD2. This CDR3 contains 16 residues. With 1 base clipped from V and 4 bases from J, the junction kept 3 bases outside the gene matches. Germline V gives CDR1 SGHVS, CDR2 FNYEAQ. The CDR3 sequence: CASSLDASGRYNEQFF. CDR3 coding DNA: TGTGCCAGCAGCTTAGACGCTAGCGGGAGGTACAATGAGCAGTTCTTC.

The chain links TRBV19 to TRBJ1-2; D may be TRBD1 (6 bases). V lost 5 bases and J 5 bases, leaving 18 bases between the germline ends. The CDR3 has 15 residues. Germline V gives CDR1 LNHDA, CDR2 SQIVND (reference sequence). CDR3 loop: CASSASGAEGYGYTF. The CDR3 nucleotides are TGTGCCAGTAGTGCCTCGGGGGCCGAGGGGTATGGCTACACCTTC.

This clone was observed once. At one end, the junction sequence differs from germline, possibly due to a read error. The chain links TRBV19 to TRBJ1-2, with D uncertain. The CDR3 covers 13 residues. Germline V gene sequence: CDR1 LNHDA, CDR2 SQIVND (reference sequence). In DNA, the CDR3 is TGTGCCGGTAGCCAGTCTTCCGTCTATGGCTACACCTTC. Translated: CAGSQSSVYGYTF.